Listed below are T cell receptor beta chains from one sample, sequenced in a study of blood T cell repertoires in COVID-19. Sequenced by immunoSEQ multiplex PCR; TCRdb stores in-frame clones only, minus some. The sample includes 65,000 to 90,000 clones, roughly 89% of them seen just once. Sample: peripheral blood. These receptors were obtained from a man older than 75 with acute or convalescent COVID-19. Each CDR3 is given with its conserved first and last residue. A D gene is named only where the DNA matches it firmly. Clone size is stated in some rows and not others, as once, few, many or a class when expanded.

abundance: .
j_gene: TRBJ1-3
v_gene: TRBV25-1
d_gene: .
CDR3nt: TGTGCCAGCAGCCTAGGTTCCGGGGTCGGAAACACCATATATTTT
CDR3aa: CASSLGSGVGNTIYF

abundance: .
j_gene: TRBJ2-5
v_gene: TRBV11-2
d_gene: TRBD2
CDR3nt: TGTGCCAGCAGCTTAGTCGGCGGACTAGCGACAGAGACCCAGTACTTC
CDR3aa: CASSLVGGLATETQYF

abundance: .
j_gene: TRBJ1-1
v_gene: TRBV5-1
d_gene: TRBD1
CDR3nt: TGCGCCAGCAACTCCGGGACAGGGAGCACTGAAGCTTTCTTT
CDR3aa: CASNSGTGSTEAFF

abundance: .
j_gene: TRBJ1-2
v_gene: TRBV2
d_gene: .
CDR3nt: TGTGCCAGCAGTGAAGTAGGGACATCACTTAACTATGGCTACACCTTC
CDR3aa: CASSEVGTSLNYGYTF

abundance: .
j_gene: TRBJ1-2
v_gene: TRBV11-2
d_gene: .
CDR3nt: TGTGCCAGCAGCTTAGGGGGAGGTGGCTACACCTTC
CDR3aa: CASSLGGGGYTF

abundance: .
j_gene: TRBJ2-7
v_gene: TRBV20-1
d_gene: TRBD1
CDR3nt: TGCCGGGTGGGACAGGCCTACGAGCAGTACTTC
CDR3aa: CRVGQAYEQYF

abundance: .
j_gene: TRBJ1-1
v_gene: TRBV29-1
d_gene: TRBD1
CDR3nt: TGCAGCGCTCCCGGGACAGGGGTCACTGAAGCTTTCTTT
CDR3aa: CSAPGTGVTEAFF

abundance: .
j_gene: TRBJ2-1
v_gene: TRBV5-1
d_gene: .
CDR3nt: TGCGCCAGCAGCTTGACCGAAACTAGATACAATGAGCAGTTCTTC
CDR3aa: CASSLTETRYNEQFF

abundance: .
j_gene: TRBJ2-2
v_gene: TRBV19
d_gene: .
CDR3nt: TGTGCCAGTAGCCCCGGGCAGGGTAGGAACACCGGGGAGCTGTTTTTT
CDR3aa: CASSPGQGRNTGELFF

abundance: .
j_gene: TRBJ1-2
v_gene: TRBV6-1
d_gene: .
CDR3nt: TGTGCCAGCAGTGACGGGGTGGGCTATGGCTACACCTTC
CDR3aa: CASSDGVGYGYTF

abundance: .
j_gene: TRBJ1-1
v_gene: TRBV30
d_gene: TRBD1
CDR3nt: TGTGCCAGGCAGGGACAGGGCAACACTGAAGCTTTCTTT
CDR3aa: CARQGQGNTEAFF

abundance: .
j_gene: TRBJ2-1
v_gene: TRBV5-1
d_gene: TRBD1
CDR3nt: TGCGCCAGCAGCTTGGCCGGACAGGGTAGGGATGAGCAGTTCTTC
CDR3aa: CASSLAGQGRDEQFF

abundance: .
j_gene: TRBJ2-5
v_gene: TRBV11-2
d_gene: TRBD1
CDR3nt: TGTGCCAGCAGCCCAGGGGGCGTCGGGACCCAGTACTTC
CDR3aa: CASSPGGVGTQYF

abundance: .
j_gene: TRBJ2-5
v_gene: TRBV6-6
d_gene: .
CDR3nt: TGTGCCAGCAGGGACTGGGGGGAAGAGACCCAGTACTTC
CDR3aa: CASRDWGEETQYF

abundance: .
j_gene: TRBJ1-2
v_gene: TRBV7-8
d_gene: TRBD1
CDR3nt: TGTGCCAGCAGCCCCACAGGGGTAGGTGGCTACACCTTC
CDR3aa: CASSPTGVGGYTF

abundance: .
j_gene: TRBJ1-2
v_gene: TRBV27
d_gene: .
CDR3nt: TGTGCCAGCAGTTCATTCGGGGCAGGGGTGCGCTACACCTTC
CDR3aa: CASSSFGAGVRYTF

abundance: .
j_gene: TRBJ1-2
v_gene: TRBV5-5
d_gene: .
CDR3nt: TGTGCCAGCAGCCCTGACAGCTATGGCTACACCTTC
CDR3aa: CASSPDSYGYTF

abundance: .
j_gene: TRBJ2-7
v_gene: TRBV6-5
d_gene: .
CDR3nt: TGTGCCAGCGTACAGGGATCCCCCTACGAGCAGTACTTC
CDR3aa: CASVQGSPYEQYF

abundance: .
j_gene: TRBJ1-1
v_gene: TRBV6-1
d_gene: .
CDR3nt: TGTGCCAGCAGTGAAAGAGCCGGGGGGGACACTGAAGCTTTCTTT
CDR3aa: CASSERAGGDTEAFF

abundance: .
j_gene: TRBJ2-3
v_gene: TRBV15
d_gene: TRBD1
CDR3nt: TGTGCCACCCTTAGGGACAGGGGGAAAGATACGCAGTATTTT
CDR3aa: CATLRDRGKDTQYF

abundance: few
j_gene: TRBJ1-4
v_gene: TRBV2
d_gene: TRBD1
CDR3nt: TGTGCCAGCGCCCCGGACAGGGCAACTAATGAAAAACTGTTTTTT
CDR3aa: CASAPDRATNEKLFF

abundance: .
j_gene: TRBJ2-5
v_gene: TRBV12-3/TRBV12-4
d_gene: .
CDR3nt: TGTGCCAGCAGTTTCCTGGAGACCCAGTACTTC
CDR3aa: CASSFLETQYF

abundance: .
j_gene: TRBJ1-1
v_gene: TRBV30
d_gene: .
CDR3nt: TGTGCCTGGAGTCGGGTGAACACTGAAGCTTTCTTT
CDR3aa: CAWSRVNTEAFF

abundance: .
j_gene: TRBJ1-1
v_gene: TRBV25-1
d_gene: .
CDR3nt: TGTGCCAGCAGTACGGGGGGGGAGACTGAAGCTTTCTTT
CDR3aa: CASSTGGETEAFF

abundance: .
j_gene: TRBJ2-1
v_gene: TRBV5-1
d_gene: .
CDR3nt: TGCGCCAGCAGCTTGGGGGTAGCGGCGTACAATGAGCAGTTCTTC
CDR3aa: CASSLGVAAYNEQFF

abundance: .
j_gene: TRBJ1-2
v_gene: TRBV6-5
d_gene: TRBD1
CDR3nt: TGTGCCAGCAGTTACATTCAGGGGGATGGCTACACCTTC
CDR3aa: CASSYIQGDGYTF

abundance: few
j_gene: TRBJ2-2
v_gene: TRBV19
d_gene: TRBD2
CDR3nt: TGTGCCAGTAGTCCGAGGTCGGGAGGGGCCGGGGAGCTGTTTTTT
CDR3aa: CASSPRSGGAGELFF

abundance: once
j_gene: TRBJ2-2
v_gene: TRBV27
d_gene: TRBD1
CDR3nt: TGTGCCAGCAGCCCCGGGGACAGGGTATACACCGGGGAGCTGTTTTTT
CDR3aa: CASSPGDRVYTGELFF

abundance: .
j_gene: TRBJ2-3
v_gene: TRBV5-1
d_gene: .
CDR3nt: TGCGCCAGCAGCTTACTAGCAGATACGCAGTATTTT
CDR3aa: CASSLLADTQYF

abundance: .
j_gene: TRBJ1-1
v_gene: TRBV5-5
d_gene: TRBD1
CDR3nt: TGTGCCAGCAGCTTATGGGACAGGGGGAAAGTGGGTGGCCCTGAAGCTTTCTTT
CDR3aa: CASSLWDRGKVGGPEAFF

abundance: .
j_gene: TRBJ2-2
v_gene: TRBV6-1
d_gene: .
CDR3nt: TGTGCCAGCAGTAAGGGAGGCAGCACCGGGGAGCTGTTTTTT
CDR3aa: CASSKGGSTGELFF

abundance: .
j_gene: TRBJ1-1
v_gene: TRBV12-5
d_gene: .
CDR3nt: TGTGCTAGTGGTTCTTTAGGGGGGGACACTGAAGCTTTCTTT
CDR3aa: CASGSLGGDTEAFF

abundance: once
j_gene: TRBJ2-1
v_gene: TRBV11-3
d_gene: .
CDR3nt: TGTGCCAGCAGTCCGGGACTTCTCTACAATGAGCAGTTCTTC
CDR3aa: CASSPGLLYNEQFF

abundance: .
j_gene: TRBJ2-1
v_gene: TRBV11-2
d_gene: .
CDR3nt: TGTGCCAGCAGCTTAGCGCGTGAGCAGTTCTTC
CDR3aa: CASSLAREQFF

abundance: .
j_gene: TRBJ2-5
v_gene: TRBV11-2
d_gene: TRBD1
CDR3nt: TGTGCCAGCAGCCATCAGGGGGTGGTAGAGACCCAGTACTTC
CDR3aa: CASSHQGVVETQYF

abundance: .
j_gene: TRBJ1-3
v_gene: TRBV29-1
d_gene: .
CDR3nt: TGCAGCGTCTCCCAGTCTGGAAACACCATATATTTT
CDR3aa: CSVSQSGNTIYF

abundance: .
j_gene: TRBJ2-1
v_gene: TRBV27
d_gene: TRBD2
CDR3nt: TGTGCCAGCAGTCCGATCGGGAGGGACAATGAGCAGTTCTTC
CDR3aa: CASSPIGRDNEQFF

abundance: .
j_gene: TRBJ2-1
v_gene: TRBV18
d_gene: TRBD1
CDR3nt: TGTGCCAGCTCAGTCGGGACAGGGTCCTACAATGAGCAGTTCTTC
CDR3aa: CASSVGTGSYNEQFF

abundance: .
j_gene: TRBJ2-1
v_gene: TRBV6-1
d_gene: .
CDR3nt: TGTGCCAGCAGTGAAGCTGGCTACTACTCCTACAATGAGCAGTTCTTC
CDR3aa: CASSEAGYYSYNEQFF

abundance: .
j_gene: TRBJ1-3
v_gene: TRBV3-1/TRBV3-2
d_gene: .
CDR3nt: TGTGCCAGCAGCAACAGGGCTGGAAACACCATATATTTT
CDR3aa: CASSNRAGNTIYF

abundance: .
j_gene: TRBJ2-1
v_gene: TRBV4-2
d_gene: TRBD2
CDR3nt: TGTGCCAGCAGCCAAGATACTAGCGGGGGGAGTAATGAGCAGTTCTTC
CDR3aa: CASSQDTSGGSNEQFF

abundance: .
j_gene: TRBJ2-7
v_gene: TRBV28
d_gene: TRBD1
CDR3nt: TGTGCCAGCAGTTCTACAGGGGGCTTCCGGTACGAGCAGTACTTC
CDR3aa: CASSSTGGFRYEQYF

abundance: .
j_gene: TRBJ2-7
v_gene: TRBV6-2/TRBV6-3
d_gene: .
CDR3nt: TGTGCCAGCAGTTCCTTACCAGGTCAGGGGAACATGGACGAGCAGTACTTC
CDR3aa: CASSSLPGQGNMDEQYF

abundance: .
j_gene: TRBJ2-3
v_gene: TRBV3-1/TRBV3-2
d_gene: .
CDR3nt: TGTGCCAGCAGCCTAAGCCCCGGGACAAGCACCGCTACGCAGTATTTT
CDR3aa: CASSLSPGTSTATQYF

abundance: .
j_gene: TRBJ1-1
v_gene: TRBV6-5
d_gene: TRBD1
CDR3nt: TGTGCCAGCAGCTACACCGGGACAGGGCCAAACACTGAAGCTTTCTTT
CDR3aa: CASSYTGTGPNTEAFF

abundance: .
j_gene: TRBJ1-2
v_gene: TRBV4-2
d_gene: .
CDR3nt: TGTGCCAGCAGCCAAGATACGACAGCGGGGAACTATGGCTACACCTTC
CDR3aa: CASSQDTTAGNYGYTF

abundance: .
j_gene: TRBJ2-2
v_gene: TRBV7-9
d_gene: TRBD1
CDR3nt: TGTGCCACCGGCGGACAGGGGGACACCGGGGAGCTGTTTTTT
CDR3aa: CATGGQGDTGELFF

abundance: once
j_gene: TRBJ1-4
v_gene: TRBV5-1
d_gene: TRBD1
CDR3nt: TGCGCCAGCAGACGAACAGGGGGGCCTAATGAAAAACTGTTTTTT
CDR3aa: CASRRTGGPNEKLFF